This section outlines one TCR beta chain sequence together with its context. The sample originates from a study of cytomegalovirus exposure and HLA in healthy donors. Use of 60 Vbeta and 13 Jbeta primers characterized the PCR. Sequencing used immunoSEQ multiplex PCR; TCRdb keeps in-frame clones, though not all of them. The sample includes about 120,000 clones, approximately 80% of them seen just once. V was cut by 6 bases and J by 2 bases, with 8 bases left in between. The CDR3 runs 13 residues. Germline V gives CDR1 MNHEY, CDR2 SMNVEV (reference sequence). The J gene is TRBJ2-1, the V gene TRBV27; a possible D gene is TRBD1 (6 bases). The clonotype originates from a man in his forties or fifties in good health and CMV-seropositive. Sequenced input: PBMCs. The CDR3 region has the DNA TGTGCCAGCAGGAGGGACACCTACAATGAGCAGTTCTTC. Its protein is CASRRDTYNEQFF.